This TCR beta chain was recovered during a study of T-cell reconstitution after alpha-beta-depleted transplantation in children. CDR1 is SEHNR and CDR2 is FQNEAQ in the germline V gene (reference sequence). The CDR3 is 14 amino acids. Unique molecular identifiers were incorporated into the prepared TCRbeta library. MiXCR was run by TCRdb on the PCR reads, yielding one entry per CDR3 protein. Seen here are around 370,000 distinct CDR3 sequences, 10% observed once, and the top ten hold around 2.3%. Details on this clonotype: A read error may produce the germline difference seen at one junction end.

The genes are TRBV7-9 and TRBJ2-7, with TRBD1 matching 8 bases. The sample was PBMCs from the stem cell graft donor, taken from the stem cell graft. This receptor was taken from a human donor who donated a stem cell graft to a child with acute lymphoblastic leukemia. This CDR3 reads CASSLDRGAKLVRF. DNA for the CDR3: TGTGCCAGCAGCCTTGACAGGGGTGCAAAATTGGTAAGGTTC.